This TCR beta chain was sequenced for a study of T cells in Graves' hyperthyroidism and ophthalmopathy. For the study at large: Before treatment of any kind, peripheral blood was taken at initial diagnosis. Study-wide findings and caveats: A median approximately 6.8 months before onset, the model predicted ophthalmopathy.

Sample collection date corresponds to first hyperthyroidism diagnosis, prior to any ophthalmopathy symptoms. The CDR3 contains 18 residues. CDR1 and CDR2 (germline): LGHNA, YNFKEQ. Trimming at V came to 4 bases and at J to 5 bases, leaving 17 bases not matched to a gene. A word on this clonotype: Its target is not known.

Researchers took RNA transcripts and amplified the TCR beta CDR3 regions from them. TCR CDR3 underwent first-round RT-PCR with the HTBI primer set. Each CDR3 protein gets one entry after TCRdb re-called the multiplex PCR reads with MiXCR. The table has 300,000 to 450,000 distinct CDR3 sequences, roughly 14% seen once. Sequenced material: blood. This sequence was found in a man younger than 45 with Graves' hyperthyroidism that later progressed to Graves' ophthalmopathy. The V call is TRBV4-2, the J call TRBJ2-1; 7 bases match TRBD2. The CDR3 reads CASSPGGGSGFSNNEQFF. The CDR3 bases are TGTGCCAGCAGCCCGGGCGGGGGTAGCGGGTTCTCAAACAATGAGCAGTTCTTC.